The 29 T cell receptor beta chains presented below share a single source sample, sequenced in a study of T cell responses to AZD1222 COVID-19 vaccine. Here immunoSEQ multiplex PCR was the method, and the copy in TCRdb shows in-frame clones only, minus some. Seen here are about 81,000 clones, 75% to 95% observed once, and the top ten hold roughly 5.9%. This material consisted of peripheral blood, taken 28 days after the second AZD1222 dose. Receptor source: an adult who received the AZD1222 COVID-19 vaccine.

The chain recombines TRBV27 with TRBJ2-1; tentatively, D is TRBD1 (6 bases). Germline lookup yields CDR1 MNHEY and CDR2 SMNVEV (reference sequence). Trimming took off 1 base at V and 2 bases at J, with 12 bases between the two ends. The CDR3 length is 16 residues. The CDR3 is CASSLLRQAAYNEQFF. CDR3 sequence (DNA): TGTGCCAGCAGTTTATTGCGACAGGCCGCCTACAATGAGCAGTTCTTC.

CDR3 nucleotides: TGTGCCAGTAGTACCACTATCACCGGGGAGCTGTTTTTT. Its translation: CASSTTITGELFF. V gene TRBV19 combines with J gene TRBJ2-2; no firm D call. Trimming shortened V by 4 bases and J by 4 bases, and 7 bases separated the two germline ends. Germline CDR1 is LNHDA and CDR2 is SQIVND (reference sequence). This CDR3 spans 13 amino acids.

The chain uses TRBV6-2 or TRBV6-3 and TRBJ2-5; D is perhaps TRBD2 (6 bases). CDR3 length: 18 residues. Germline CDR1 MNHEY, CDR2 SVGEGT. V was pared by 0 bases and J by 4 bases, with 21 bases between. The CDR3 sequence is CASSYSPRGWSRVETQYF. The DNA for the CDR3 is TGTGCCAGCAGTTACTCACCGCGGGGCTGGAGTAGGGTAGAGACCCAGTACTTC.

This chain joins TRBV7-2 and TRBJ1-5; TRBD1 agrees at 7 bases. The CDR3 is made up of 15 amino acids. Germline CDR1 reads SGHTA; CDR2 reads FQGNSA. V lost 4 bases to trimming and J lost 4 bases; unmatched junction nucleotides: 7. This chain's CDR3 is CASSWTGYLNQPQHF. The CDR3 DNA reads as TGTGCCAGCAGCTGGACAGGTTATTTGAATCAGCCCCAGCATTTT.

The DNA for the CDR3 is TGTGCCAGCAGTTACTCATCGGGGGGGCACTACGAGCAGTACTTC. Its translation is CASSYSSGGHYEQYF. The V gene is TRBV6-2 or TRBV6-3, the J gene TRBJ2-7, with TRBD2 matching 8 bases. Unmatched junction bases numbered 4, after V lost 0 bases and J lost 3 bases. The length of the CDR3 is 15 residues. Germline V gene data show CDR1 as MNHEY and CDR2 as SVGEGT.

The chain carries TRBV27 and TRBJ2-5; 8 bases fit TRBD1. The CDR3 is made up of 13 amino acids. The ends lost 6 bases at V and 3 bases at J; junction bases unmatched: 3. Germline V gene data show CDR1 as MNHEY and CDR2 as SMNVEV (reference sequence). CDR3 in DNA: TGTGCCAGCAGACGGACAGGGAAAGAGACCCAGTACTTC. It encodes CASRRTGKETQYF.

V gene TRBV18 combines with J gene TRBJ1-1; D unclear. The CDR3 runs to 13 residues. Germline V gives CDR1 KGHSH, CDR2 LQKENI. V dropped 6 bases and J dropped 4 bases, with 12 bases sitting between them. CDR3 bases: TGTGCCAGCTCGTCGGCTCCTACCACTGAAGCTTTCTTT. Its translation: CASSSAPTTEAFF.

The chain uses TRBV28 and TRBJ2-5; 9 bases fit TRBD1. This CDR3 has 14 amino acids. The V gene end was trimmed by 3 bases and the J gene end by 4 bases; junction bases not matched to a gene: 3. Germline V gene lookup returns CDR1 MDHEN and CDR2 SYDVKM. CDR3 residues: CASSFDRGRETQYF. The CDR3 DNA reads as TGTGCCAGCAGTTTCGACAGGGGGAGAGAGACCCAGTACTTC.

This rearrangement joins TRBV7-8 to TRBJ1-5; no clear D gene. Germline CDR1 and CDR2: SGHVS and FQNEAQ. The CDR3 is 15 residues long. V dropped 1 base and J dropped 1 base, with 8 bases sitting between them. CDR3 in amino acids: CASSLVGSSNQPQHF. CDR3 sequence (DNA): TGTGCCAGCAGCTTAGTTGGCAGCAGCAATCAGCCCCAGCATTTT.

V usage is TRBV19 and J usage is TRBJ2-3, with 8 nucleotides matching TRBD2. With V trimmed by 3 bases and J by 1 base, 3 bases remained unmatched. CDR1 and CDR2 (germline): LNHDA, SQIVND (reference sequence). This CDR3 spans 15 amino acids. The CDR3 region has the DNA TGTGCCAGTAGTATGAGGCGGGGGGGCACAGATACGCAGTATTTT. Its protein product is CASSMRRGGTDTQYF. The full variable domain, its missing parts supplied by reference TRBV19 and TRBJ2-3, is DGGITQSPKYLFRKEGQNVTLSCEQNLNHDAMYWYRQDPGQGLRLIYYSQIVNDFQKGDIAEGYSVSREKKESFPLTVTSAQKNPTAFYLCASSMRRGGTDTQYFGPGTRLTVL.

The chain is built from TRBV7-2 and TRBJ1-2; tentatively, D is TRBD1 (6 bases). The CDR3 spans 15 residues. V lost 2 bases and J 4 bases, leaving 14 bases between the germline ends. Per germline, CDR1 SGHTA and CDR2 FQGNSA. CDR3 sequence: CASSLWDKGGYGYTF. CDR3 coding DNA: TGTGCCAGCAGCTTATGGGACAAGGGGGGCTATGGCTACACCTTC.

The chain links TRBV4-1 to TRBJ1-1; weak D call: TRBD1 (5 bases). CDR3 size: 12 residues. The V gene's germline CDR1 is MGHRA and CDR2 YSYEKL. V lost 5 bases and J 4 bases, leaving 8 bases between the germline ends. The CDR3 protein is CASSGDSTEAFF. CDR3 DNA sequence: TGCGCCAGCAGCGGAGACAGCACTGAAGCTTTCTTT.

This clone has a single count. The chain employs TRBV3-1 (or the pseudogene TRBV3-2) and TRBJ2-7; weak D call: TRBD2 (6 bases). The CDR3 contains 14 residues. Trimming took off 0 bases at V and 5 bases at J, with 11 bases between the two ends. Germline loops: CDR1 LGHDT, CDR2 YNNKEL (reference sequence). The CDR3 is CASSQDRRVHEQYF. As DNA, the CDR3 is TGTGCCAGCAGCCAAGATCGGAGGGTCCACGAGCAGTACTTC.

This chain links TRBV5-1 with TRBJ1-4; tentative D call: TRBD1 (5 bases). The germline CDR1 and CDR2 sequences are SGHRS and YFSETQ. The CDR3 contains 15 residues. V lost 4 bases, J lost 2 bases, and 12 bases lay in between. CDR3 loop: CASSRRGGTNEKLFF. CDR3 sequence (DNA): TGCGCCAGCAGCCGAAGGGGTGGGACTAATGAAAAACTGTTTTTT.

The V and J genes are TRBV7-2 and TRBJ2-1; 14 positions agree with TRBD2. Germline lookup yields CDR1 SGHTA and CDR2 FQGNSA. This CDR3 is 18 amino acids long. J gave up 6 bases and V 6 bases, and 13 bases lay outside the gene matches. CDR3 in amino acids: CASRRTNLGLAGVNEQFF. CDR3 coding DNA: TGTGCCAGCAGGCGGACTAACCTGGGACTAGCGGGGGTCAATGAGCAGTTCTTC. Combining the CDR3 with reference TRBV7-2 and TRBJ2-1 gives the whole variable domain GAGVSQSPSNKVTEKGKDVELRCDPISGHTALYWYRQSLGQGLEFLIYFQGNSAPDKSGLPSDRFSAERTGGSVSTLTIQRTQQEDSAVYLCASRRTNLGLAGVNEQFFGPGTRLTVL.

V usage is TRBV7-2 and J usage is TRBJ2-5; the D gene is possibly TRBD2 (5 bases). The CDR3 contains 14 residues. V shed 1 base and J shed 1 base, with 7 bases lying between them. CDR1 and CDR2 (germline): SGHTA, FQGNSA. CDR3 bases: TGTGCCAGCAGCTTAGTTAGCGTCCAAGAGACCCAGTACTTC. It codes for CASSLVSVQETQYF.

The V and J genes are TRBV25-1 and TRBJ2-1; 7 positions agree with TRBD2. V shed 5 bases, J shed 2 bases, and the junction held 9 bases outside the gene matches. Germline V gene sequence: CDR1 MGHDK, CDR2 SYGVNS. The CDR3 runs 16 residues. The CDR3 sequence: CASSKGGGEAYNEQFF. CDR3 DNA sequence: TGTGCCAGCAGTAAAGGCGGGGGTGAGGCCTACAATGAGCAGTTCTTC. The variable domain in full, completed from reference TRBV25-1 and TRBJ2-1, reads EADIYQTPRYLVIGTGKKITLECSQTMGHDKMYWYQQDPGMELHLIHYSYGVNSTEKGDLSSESTVSRIRTEHFPLTLESARPSHTSQYLCASSKGGGEAYNEQFFGPGTRLTVL.

This chain connects TRBV28 to TRBJ2-3, with a possible D match to TRBD1 (6 bases). Trimming cost V 7 bases and J 5 bases, with 13 bases left between them. Germline CDR1 reads MDHEN; CDR2 reads SYDVKM. There are 13 residues in the CDR3. The CDR3 protein is CASTRQGLDTQYF. The CDR3 nucleotides are TGTGCCAGCACCCGGCAGGGGTTAGATACGCAGTATTTT.

The V gene is TRBV7-9, the J gene TRBJ1-3; D is undetermined. The CDR3 has 15 residues. The V end lost 0 bases, the J end lost 2 bases, and 8 bases lay between the germline ends. Per germline, CDR1 SEHNR and CDR2 FQNEAQ (reference sequence). This CDR3 reads CASSLAFIPGNTIYF. The CDR3 nucleotides read TGTGCCAGCAGCTTAGCGTTCATCCCTGGAAACACCATATATTTT.

This chain uses TRBV5-4 with TRBJ2-3; possibly TRBD2 for D (5 bases). The CDR3 is 16 amino acids. CDR1 is SGHNT and CDR2 is YYREEE in the germline V gene (reference sequence). The V end was cut by 0 bases, the J end by 2 bases, with 13 bases between. The CDR3 loop reads CASSLVAGAYTDTQYF. The DNA of the CDR3 is TGTGCCAGCAGCTTGGTCGCGGGTGCCTACACAGATACGCAGTATTTT.

This sequence joins TRBV7-8 and TRBJ1-2; no reliable D call. V was clipped by 1 base and J by 4 bases, with 16 bases between them. Germline V lookup: CDR1 SGHVS, CDR2 FQNEAQ. The CDR3 runs 16 residues. CDR3 sequence reads: CASSLVILGASYGYTF. The CDR3 DNA reads as TGTGCCAGCAGCTTAGTCATATTGGGAGCTTCCTATGGCTACACCTTC.

This chain connects TRBV3-1 (or the pseudogene TRBV3-2) to TRBJ2-7; the match to TRBD2 covers 10 bases. CDR1 and CDR2 (germline): LGHDT, YNNKEL (reference sequence). This CDR3 region has 14 residues. Germline trimming cut 4 bases from V and 6 bases from J; bases unmatched to any gene: 6. The CDR3 DNA follows: TGTGCCAGCAGCCTCAGCGGGGGGGCGGTCGAGCAGTACTTC. Translation gives CASSLSGGAVEQYF.

CDR3 protein: CASSLDRGGYEQYF. CDR3 DNA sequence: TGTGCCAGCAGCTTGGACCGGGGGGGCTACGAGCAGTACTTC. The rearrangement links TRBV5-6 to TRBJ2-7, with 8 bases matching TRBD2. CDR3 length equals 14 residues. CDR1 SGHDT and CDR2 YYEEEE come from the germline V gene. Losses at the gene ends were 0 bases for V and 3 bases for J; bases not matched to a gene: 2.

CDR3 loop: CASSGQNTEAFF. CDR3 DNA: TGTGCCAGCAGCGGACAGAACACTGAAGCTTTCTTT. This chain links TRBV7-2 with TRBJ1-1, with D tentatively TRBD1 (5 bases). CDR3 length equals 12 residues. Germline CDR1 SGHTA, CDR2 FQGNSA. The V end was cut by 5 bases, the J end by 1 base, with 5 bases between. Variable domain in full (rest from reference TRBV7-2 and TRBJ1-1): GAGVSQSPSNKVTEKGKDVELRCDPISGHTALYWYRQSLGQGLEFLIYFQGNSAPDKSGLPSDRFSAERTGGSVSTLTIQRTQQEDSAVYLCASSGQNTEAFFGQGTRLTVV.

The count of this clone is one. The chain employs TRBV5-1 and TRBJ2-3; D unclear. The CDR3 contains 14 residues. The V and J ends lost 5 bases and 2 bases respectively, with 12 bases between them. The V gene's germline CDR1 is SGHRS and CDR2 YFSETQ. The CDR3 DNA sequence: TGCGCCAGCAGGGTTTCCGAAATCACAGATACGCAGTATTTT. This codes for CASRVSEITDTQYF.

The chain employs TRBV27 and TRBJ1-2; TRBD1 matches at 7 bases. CDR1 and CDR2 from the germline V gene are MNHEY and SMNVEV (reference sequence). This CDR3 contains 17 residues. The trim removed 1 base at V and 7 bases at J, leaving 15 bases unmatched. The CDR3 DNA sequence: TGTGCCAGCAGTTTATGGGCCCCCGACAGGGCACGGGGTGGCTACACCTTC. As protein: CASSLWAPDRARGGYTF.

This clone is a singleton in its sample. This chain uses TRBV28 with TRBJ1-5; 7 positions match TRBD1. With V trimmed by 4 bases and J by 6 bases, 9 bases remained unmatched. The CDR3 length is 15 residues. Germline V CDR1 and CDR2: MDHEN, SYDVKM. As DNA, the CDR3 is TGTGCCAGCAGTTCACAGGGGAGGTGGGGTCAGCCCCAGCATTTT. It yields the protein CASSSQGRWGQPQHF.

This clone was recorded only once. The chain carries TRBV19 and TRBJ1-2; D remains unclear. Germline CDR1 LNHDA, CDR2 SQIVND (reference sequence). This CDR3 has 13 amino acids. V was trimmed by 4 bases and J by 3 bases, leaving 9 bases between them. This chain's CDR3 is CASSRIPDYGYTF. CDR3 nucleotide sequence: TGTGCCAGTAGTAGAATACCTGACTATGGCTACACCTTC.

The J gene is TRBJ1-2, the V gene TRBV4-1; D call uncertain. The CDR3 extends over 15 amino acids. The germline CDR1 and CDR2 sequences are MGHRA and YSYEKL. Deletions cut 4 bases from V and 0 bases from J, with 12 bases between. In DNA, the CDR3 is TGCGCCAGCAGCCCCGAAGTTGTAGCTAACTATGGCTACACCTTC. This encodes CASSPEVVANYGYTF.